Described below is a single T cell receptor (beta chain) sequence and its context. Its antigen is not yet known. Base qualities are not recorded, but no much larger clone differs from it by a single base. For this chain, trimming is 5 bases at the V end and 8 bases at the J end, and the number of junction bases without a gene match is 9. The CDR3, from cysteine to phenylalanine, totals 15 residues. The kept DNA is CDR3 alone, 45 bases in frame from the first base. Sequences LGHDT (CDR1) and YNNKEL (CDR2) are obtained from the germline V gene (reference sequence). The immunoSEQ Assay, a bias-controlled multiplex PCR, was used to amplify TCRbeta CDR3 regions from genomic DNA. Per the original workflow: The number of nucleated cells in each sample was estimated by amplification of reference gene primers within the assay. To quantify the absolute abundance of each unique TCRbeta CDR3 rearrangement, sequence reads were collapsed and filtered. Productive Simpson clonality was computed per sample as the square root of Simpson's diversity index over productive rearrangements. Sourced from immuneACCESS, this table was stored by TCRdb with only in-frame sequences that have V and J called. A share of the clones is absent; for the studies checked, an unresolved V gene accounts for under half, and the remainder has no known explanation. V and J calls and clone size are as listed in that table; D and trimming were resolved from the DNA. For this sample the table gives around 260,000 clones, of which roughly 89% were detected only once. Together, the top ten hold about 0.94% of the sample.

The sample originates from a study of blood T cell repertoires in COVID-19 (dated by TCRdb to about 2020). About the investigation overall: The collaborator samples originated in the United States, Italy and Spain and spanned the acute and convalescent phases of COVID-19. The prospective study material was composed of cDNA or gDNA derived from T cells, B-cell-depleted T cells, or PBMCs. Deeply sampled blood TCRbeta repertoires from subjects exposed to, actively infected with, or recovered from COVID-19 were included in the dataset. The repertoires were released in a freely available public database intended as a resource for research on the immune response to SARS-CoV-2. The samples were drawn from the first 160 participants of the ongoing ImmuneRACE study and from roughly 1,300 subjects provided by 6 global collaborators. The sample metadata nearly always contained a de-identified subject ID, COVID-19 status, age in years and sex. Where HLA class I and class II types were available, the types were taken from metadata supplied by the sample provider, not from assay-based typing.

Broader findings and caveats from the paper: The quantity of clinical and demographic metadata differed by source and by participant and was supplied without curation.

Samples from volunteer blood donors who had recovered from COVID-19 were contributed by a second Seattle source. Collaborating institutions collected whole blood in K2EDTA tubes following their own protocols. Collaborator samples were shipped for TCRbeta analysis as frozen whole blood, isolated PBMCs, or DNA extracted from either sample type. Sequencing was performed on peripheral blood. The sequence links TRBV3-1 (or the pseudogene TRBV3-2) to TRBJ1-4; 9 bases in the middle match TRBD1. The TCR comes from a woman between 40 and 50 years old who had recovered from COVID-19. The CDR3 region: CASSAGTGLGEKLFF. The DNA sequence is given as TGTGCCAGCAGCGCTGGGACAGGGCTAGGGGAAAAACTGTTTTTT.